These T cell receptor beta chains were read from a single sample in a study of CD4+ T cells in melanoma. Clones were sequenced by immunoSEQ multiplex PCR, and TCRdb holds only the in-frame ones, with some missing. Of approximately 14,000 clones listed, 60% to 80% are singletons. The sequencing input was cells from a culture (not recorded whether cultured in vitro). These receptors were collected from a human donor with melanoma. The CDR3 runs from the conserved cysteine through the conserved F or W. D genes are given only for firm matches. Where a row states a size, it is once, few, many or the class of an expanded clone; other rows omit it.

clone_size d_call j_call v_call cdr3_aa cdr3_nt
once TRBD2 TRBJ2-7 TRBV10-2 CASSERLADYEQYF TGCGCCAGCAGTGAGAGGCTAGCGGACTACGAGCAGTACTTC
- TRBD1 TRBJ1-6 TRBV15 CATSSPGTVGPLHF TGTGCCACCAGCAGTCCTGGGACAGTCGGGCCCCTCCACTTT
once TRBD2 TRBJ2-1 TRBV2 CASNVAGGGLDEQFF TGTGCCAGCAACGTAGCGGGGGGGGGATTGGATGAGCAGTTCTTC
- - TRBJ1-4 TRBV19 CASRRAPLSNEKLFF TGTGCTAGTCGTCGGGCCCCACTATCTAATGAAAAACTGTTTTTT
- - TRBJ2-5 TRBV7-8 CASSPEVGETQYF TGTGCCAGCAGCCCCGAGGTGGGGGAGACCCAGTACTTC
- - TRBJ2-7 TRBV2 CASHKMGSSYEQYF TGTGCCAGCCACAAAATGGGTAGCTCCTACGAGCAGTACTTC
- TRBD1 TRBJ1-2 TRBV18 CASSRGMDRSPESTF TGTGCCAGCTCACGGGGAATGGACAGGTCACCGGAGAGCACCTTC
- - TRBJ1-2 TRBV28 CASSPTVLGRNYGYTF TGTGCCAGCAGTCCTACCGTTCTGGGGCGTAACTATGGCTACACCTTC
- - TRBJ2-1 TRBV6-1 CASNGGGPQYNEQFF TGTGCCAGCAATGGGGGGGGGCCCCAATACAATGAGCAGTTCTTC
- TRBD1 TRBJ1-2 TRBV6-1 CASRRTGWVDGYTF TGTGCCAGCAGAAGGACAGGGTGGGTTGATGGCTACACCTTC
medium-sized TRBD1 TRBJ2-7 TRBV14 CASRSGQGREQYF TGTGCCAGCAGGTCCGGACAGGGCCGCGAGCAGTACTTC
few - TRBJ2-3 TRBV27 CASSLGQLTDTQYF TGTGCCAGCAGTTTAGGGCAACTCACAGATACGCAGTATTTT
few - TRBJ1-2 TRBV5-1 CASSLASTGPYGYTF TGCGCCAGCAGCTTGGCCAGCACCGGGCCCTATGGCTACACCTTC